This T cell receptor (beta chain) was captured by sequencing in a study of blood T cells in healthy people across ages (dated by TCRdb to between 2014 and 2017). Broadly, across the study: In model experiments, template switching captured roughly one uniquely barcoded TCR beta cDNA molecule for every two T cells. To track age-related changes in TCR beta repertoire diversity, the study relied on deep sequencing normalized with unique cDNA molecular identifiers. Four age groups were formed from the donors: young (average approximately 15 years), middle-aged (approximately 40), aged (about 62) and long-lived (approximately 80). To avoid experimental bias, donors of different ages were spread randomly across the sequencing lanes. Two additional independent replicas of 1 million unique cDNA reads from the same blood draw were analyzed for two donors (one aged 18 to 29 and one aged 80 or older). General conclusions and limits of the study: Total diversity estimates from one million sequenced T cells were considered lower bounds and underestimates. The percentage of naive T cells measured by flow cytometry correlated strongly with observed TCR beta diversity. Observed TCR beta diversity per million T cells fell roughly linearly with age, and a significant reduction was already apparent by age roughly 41. Donor CMV infection status was unknown, potentially confounding age-related changes in expanded clonotypes. Conclusive comparison of naive and antigen-experienced compartments was prevented by the profiling of bulk unsorted PBMCs. Compared with the aged group, more naive CD4+ T cells, fewer expanded clones and increased TCR diversity were shown by the long-lived group, suggesting age selection.

Library prep was done by 5' RACE. TCRdb names Illumina HiSeq 2500 as the instrument used. A second about 7 to 11 cycle PCR used a sample-barcoded 5' primer and a J-beta primer mix. A template-switch 5' adaptor carrying 12 random nucleotides introduced a unique molecular identifier onto each TCR beta cDNA molecule. Each sample yielded at least 3 million CDR3-containing paired-end reads. All of the RNA was converted into first-strand cDNA using the Mint cDNA synthesis kit, with a TRBC-specific oligonucleotide serving as the primer. Following uracil-DNA glycosylase treatment, a first 18-cycle PCR with universal primers M1SS and BC2_uni_R was performed on all cDNA. Concerning the study's data processing: Normalization of each sample was performed by random selection of 1 million high-quality reads, each carrying a distinct molecular identifier. Instead of being binned into consensus sequences, reads with shared molecular identifiers were discarded. CDR3 identification, clonotype clustering and error correction used MiTCR with a Q25 quality threshold and the strictest error-elimination algorithm. Lower-bound total TCR beta diversity was estimated with a nonparametric unseen species model using Euler transformation. In-frame beta chains were kept once TCRdb had trimmed the public reads at Q25 with fastp and called clones with MiXCR. Records with the same CDR3 protein are collapsed into one entry carrying the most frequent genes and DNA. The V and J calls and clone size come from TCRdb's table, not from the authors' own analysis. The sample table holds some 1,500,000 distinct CDR3 sequences, of which less than 45% were seen once. The ten biggest clones cover about 4.1% of the sample.

The V and J ends are trimmed by 2 bases and 8 bases, leaving 13 bases between them. The cysteine opens and the phenylalanine closes a CDR3 of 13 amino acids. Only the CDR3 region is kept as DNA, spanning 39 bases read in frame from base 1. CDR1 and CDR2 are drawn from the germline V gene (reference sequence): SGHKS, YYEKEE. This clonotype was picked up a small number of times. The antigen it recognizes is unknown. Base qualities are not recorded, but no much larger clone differs from it by a single base. Systemically healthy Caucasian individuals from Russia, approximately 39 in total and aged about 6 to 100 years, were included as donors. Around 9.7 milliliters of peripheral blood were collected from each donor into EDTA-treated Vacutainer tubes. PBMCs were isolated by Ficoll-Paque density-gradient centrifugation, with at least 7 million obtained per sample. Trizol reagent was used to extract total RNA from the PBMCs, yielding at least 5 micrograms per sample. For every donor, an aliquot of PBMCs went through flow cytometry to measure the percentages of naive CD45RAhigh/CD27high T cells.

The specimen sequenced was blood. The origin of this receptor is a woman aged 18-35 years in good health. In this chain, TRBV5-5 is recombined with TRBJ1-2, with the D gene call left open. This receptor carries the CDR3 CASSFQGSGGYTF. The DNA sequence follows: TGTGCCAGCAGCTTCCAAGGGTCCGGAGGCTACACCTTC.